The 24 T cell receptor beta chains below come from one sample, sequenced in a study of blood T cell repertoires in COVID-19 (TCRdb year 2020). The library was prepared using the immunoSEQ multiplex PCR assay. TCRdb limited this immuneACCESS table to in-frame rearrangements with V and J called. A share of clones is missing; checked studies link under half to unresolved V genes, and the rest is unexplained. Recorded for this sample are over 250,000 clones; around 92% of them occurred a single time. The ten largest clones take up about 2.5% of the sample. The sample consisted of peripheral blood. The receptor source for this set is a person between 18 and 35 years old with COVID-19, enrolled during active disease.

This clone was observed a handful of times. The CDR3 nucleotides read TGTGCCATCCACCGGGACAGAGGAAACACCATATATTTT. This codes for CAIHRDRGNTIYF. This chain links TRBV2 with TRBJ1-3; 7 bases match TRBD1. The CDR3 is 13 residues long. Germline assignment: CDR1 SNHLY and CDR2 FYNNEI. With 10 bases clipped from V and 4 bases from J, the junction kept 7 bases outside the gene matches.

The chain has TRBV2 and TRBJ1-2; 7 bases are shared with TRBD1. The CDR3 runs 13 residues. In germline, CDR1 is SNHLY, CDR2 FYNNEI. Trimming at V came to 9 bases and at J to 1 base, leaving 5 bases not matched to a gene. Here the CDR3 DNA reads TGTGCCAGAGATGACAGGGATAACTATGGCTACACCTTC. Translation: CARDDRDNYGYTF.

The genes are TRBV7-9 and TRBJ2-3; D is possibly TRBD1 (6 bases). V lost 2 bases and J lost 2, with 17 bases in between. The CDR3 has 17 amino acids. CDR1 is SEHNR and CDR2 is FQNEAQ in the germline V gene (reference sequence). The CDR3 DNA sequence: TGTGCCAGCAGCTTATCCCCGACAGGCCCTTCCACAGATACGCAGTATTTT. Translation gives CASSLSPTGPSTDTQYF.

This chain links TRBV19 with TRBJ2-7; TRBD1 aligns across 7 bases. In germline, CDR1 is LNHDA, CDR2 SQIVND (reference sequence). The length of the CDR3 is 15 residues. Trimming removed 5 bases from V and 3 bases from J; junction bases left unmatched: 10. DNA of the CDR3: TGTGCCAGTAGTGCCCGGGACAGCCCATACTACGAGCAGTACTTC. Its translation: CASSARDSPYYEQYF.

The J gene is TRBJ2-5, the V gene TRBV28; 7 nucleotides line up with TRBD2. The CDR3 has 16 residues. The germline CDR1 and CDR2 sequences are MDHEN and SYDVKM. V was clipped by 5 bases and J by 3 bases; unmatched bases: 12. CDR3 nucleotides: TGTGCCAGCAGTCCCTCCGTGGGGGGGGGAAAAGAGACCCAGTACTTC. Translation: CASSPSVGGGKETQYF.

The chain combines TRBV28 with TRBJ1-6, with unresolved D. Looked up from germline, CDR1 is MDHEN and CDR2 is SYDVKM. V lost 3 bases, J lost 9 bases, and 15 bases lay in between. This CDR3 spans 15 amino acids. The CDR3 DNA follows: TGTGCCAGCAGTTTCCACAGTTCCACCGGTTCACCCCTCCACTTT. Translated, it gives CASSFHSSTGSPLHF.

The chain employs TRBV4-1 and TRBJ1-6; D is uncertain. With 1 base removed from V and 6 bases from J, the gap between germline ends came to 4 bases. Germline V lookup: CDR1 MGHRA, CDR2 YSYEKL. The CDR3 sequence is 13 residues long. The DNA of the CDR3 is TGCGCCAGCAGCCAAGTCTTTAATTCACCCCTCCACTTT. The encoded protein is CASSQVFNSPLHF.

This chain joins TRBV5-4 and TRBJ2-2, with D tentatively TRBD1 or TRBD2 (5 bases each). Germline V lookup: CDR1 SGHNT, CDR2 YYREEE (reference sequence). The CDR3 length is 16 residues. V was pared by 4 bases and J by 3 bases, with 16 bases between. The CDR3 region is CASSVGRDSYTGELFF. CDR3 coding DNA: TGTGCCAGCAGCGTGGGGAGAGACAGTTACACCGGGGAGCTGTTTTTT.

The V and J genes are TRBV6-5 and TRBJ2-7; a weak D match, TRBD1 (6 bases). Trimming took 6 bases from V and 3 from J, leaving 18 bases between them. Germline-derived CDR1 and CDR2 are MNHEY and SVGAGI. This CDR3 has 15 residues. The CDR3 coding sequence is TGTGCCAGCAGACCCGAACCGGGACACGGCTACGAGCAGTACTTC. It codes for CASRPEPGHGYEQYF.

V gene TRBV7-6 combines with J gene TRBJ2-3; possibly TRBD2 for D (6 bases). CDR1 SGHVS and CDR2 FNYEAQ come from the germline V gene. This CDR3 spans 15 amino acids. Trimming shortened V by 4 bases and J by 4 bases, and 15 bases separated the two germline ends. This CDR3 reads CASSSPGVPADTQYF. The DNA of the CDR3 is TGTGCCAGCAGCTCGCCGGGAGTCCCCGCAGATACGCAGTATTTT.

The chain couples TRBV19 to TRBJ2-1; TRBD1 matches 11 bases. Trimming at V came to 3 bases and at J to 6 bases, leaving 4 bases not matched to a gene. The CDR3 is 15 residues long. Looked up from germline, CDR1 is LNHDA and CDR2 is SQIVND (reference sequence). CDR3 sequence reads: CASSIGDRGANEQFF. The CDR3 DNA sequence: TGTGCCAGTAGTATTGGGGACAGGGGGGCCAATGAGCAGTTCTTC.

The chain carries TRBV6-5 and TRBJ1-1; tentatively, D is TRBD1 (6 bases). V was cut by 5 bases and J by 4 bases, with 11 bases left in between. This CDR3 contains 13 residues. CDR1 is MNHEY and CDR2 is SVGAGI in the germline V gene. CDR3 nucleotides: TGTGCCAGCAGTCTCCAGGGGATCACTGAAGCTTTCTTT. It is translated as CASSLQGITEAFF.

This chain uses TRBV5-1 with TRBJ1-4, with a weak D call TRBD1 (5 bases). V lost 3 bases and J 0 bases, leaving 15 bases between the germline ends. Germline V gene sequence: CDR1 SGHRS, CDR2 YFSETQ. CDR3 length equals 17 residues. In DNA form, the CDR3 reads TGCGCCAGCAGCTCTGGACATCCCGGAGCAACTAATGAAAAACTGTTTTTT. This sequence encodes CASSSGHPGATNEKLFF.

Remarks on this clone: In the same sample, other DNA sequences code for this CDR3. The rearrangement uses TRBV6-1 and TRBJ1-6; D might be TRBD1 (5 bases). CDR3 length equals 15 residues. Germline values: CDR1 MNHNS, CDR2 SASEGT. V lost 3 bases and J 5 bases, leaving 11 bases between the germline ends. CDR3 coding DNA: TGTGCCAGCAGTGAGGCAGGGATAGATAATTCACCCCTCCACTTT. It specifies CASSEAGIDNSPLHF.

Of note for this clone: At the DNA level, this CDR3 is encoded by other sequences in the same sample as well. The rearrangement uses TRBV27 and TRBJ1-1; a weak D match, TRBD1 (5 bases). Germline CDR1 reads MNHEY; CDR2 reads SMNVEV (reference sequence). Trimming removed 2 bases at V and 5 bases at J, with 9 bases between. The CDR3 covers 13 residues. The DNA for the CDR3 is TGTGCCAGCAGTTTAACCGGGGGGACTGAAGCTTTCTTT. It encodes CASSLTGGTEAFF.

V is TRBV6-5 and J is TRBJ2-3, with D tentatively TRBD2 (6 bases). This CDR3 has 15 residues. V gave up 0 bases and J gave up 5 bases, with 12 bases separating them. CDR1 MNHEY and CDR2 SVGAGI come from the germline V gene. The CDR3 DNA reads as TGTGCCAGCAGTTACTCGACCGGACTAAAAGATACGCAGTATTTT. It yields the protein CASSYSTGLKDTQYF.

The CDR3 coding sequence is TGTGCCAGCAGCAAAAAGGAGGACTCTAACTATGGCTACACCTTC. It translates to CASSKKEDSNYGYTF. V gene TRBV21-1 combines with J gene TRBJ1-2. TRBV21-1 has pseudogene status. CDR3 length: 15 amino acids.

This chain joins TRBV23-1 and TRBJ1-4, with D perhaps TRBD1 (5 bases). TRBV23-1 is treated as an ORF (open reading frame) with a function not yet certain. V lost 4 bases and J lost 0, with 15 bases in between. CDR3 length: 17 residues. The CDR3 bases are TGCGCCAGCAGTCTATGGCGGCAGACAGCAACTAATGAAAAACTGTTTTTT. Translating it yields CASSLWRQTATNEKLFF.

CDR3 loop: CASSLTLDATNEKLFF. The CDR3 DNA sequence: TGCGCCAGCAGCTTGACCTTAGATGCAACTAATGAAAAACTGTTTTTT. V is TRBV5-1 and J is TRBJ1-4; D not resolved. Per the germline V gene, CDR1 is SGHRS and CDR2 is YFSETQ. V lost 1 base and J lost 0, with 10 bases in between. This CDR3 spans 16 amino acids.

The V call is TRBV24-1, the J call TRBJ2-3, with D unresolved. The CDR3 has 14 amino acids. V lost 0 bases, J lost 3 bases, and 6 bases lay in between. The germline gives CDR1 KGHDR, CDR2 SFDVKD. CDR3 nucleotides: TGTGCCACCAGTGATTTGCCAACTACAGATACGCAGTATTTT. Translated, it gives CATSDLPTTDTQYF.

This chain joins TRBV6-4 and TRBJ1-1; 12 bases fit TRBD1. Germline V lookup: CDR1 MRHNA, CDR2 SNTAGT. V shed 8 bases, J shed 4 bases, and the junction held 8 bases outside the gene matches. The CDR3 length is 15 residues. CDR3: CASGPGTGGFTEAFF. CDR3 coding DNA: TGTGCCAGCGGGCCCGGGACAGGGGGCTTCACTGAAGCTTTCTTT.

The rearrangement joins TRBV18 to TRBJ2-2; 9 bases line up with TRBD1. CDR1 KGHSH and CDR2 LQKENI come from the germline V gene. The trim removed 4 bases at V and 5 bases at J, leaving 5 bases unmatched. This CDR3 has 15 amino acids. CDR3 nucleotide sequence: TGTGCCAGCTCACAACAGGGGGCACGGACCGGGGAGCTGTTTTTT. Residues: CASSQQGARTGELFF.

The chain couples TRBV9 to TRBJ2-5; D perhaps matches TRBD2 (5 bases). Germline V gene sequence: CDR1 SGDLS, CDR2 YYNGEE. CDR3 length: 14 residues. V was pared by 3 bases and J by 2 bases, with 11 bases between. The DNA for the CDR3 is TGTGCCAGCAGCGCCCGGGGAAATCAAGAGACCCAGTACTTC. It translates to CASSARGNQETQYF. The full variable domain, its missing parts supplied by reference TRBV9 and TRBJ2-5, is DSGVTQTPKHLITATGQRVTLRCSPRSGDLSVYWYQQSLDQGLQFLIQYYNGEERAKGNILERFSAQQFPDLHSELNLSSLELGDSALYFCASSARGNQETQYFGPGTRLLVL.

This chain connects TRBV27 to TRBJ1-5; D is possibly TRBD1 (5 bases). From germline, CDR1 is MNHEY and CDR2 SMNVEV (reference sequence). Trimming removed 3 bases at V and 6 bases at J, with 15 bases between. The CDR3 spans 15 residues. CDR3 coding DNA: TGTGCCAGCAGTTTGAGGGGCCTCGGGAGTCAGCCCCAGCATTTT. Translation gives CASSLRGLGSQPQHF.